The clone carrying this TCR beta chain was seen repeatedly, ten times or more. The record originates from a study of T cells after yellow fever vaccination. Broader study findings: Of the clonotypes, a small share occurred in both CD4 and CD8 compartments. Subsequent booster samples again held most clones from primary vaccination (around 96% CD4, nearly 90% CD8). A weaker secondary response peaked on day 5, the primary on day 15.

With V trimmed by 5 bases and J by 4 bases, 9 bases remained unmatched. Germline CDR1 is SGHNT and CDR2 is YYREEE (reference sequence). The CDR3 runs 15 residues. 5'RACE template switching generated TCR cDNA, adding a universal primer site and UMIs. TCRdb independently ran MiXCR on the 5' RACE reads; one entry per CDR3 protein. The sample consists of 14,000 or so distinct CDR3 sequences, about 7.1% of them appearing once. The genes are TRBV5-4 and TRBJ2-1; 7 bases agree with TRBD2. The sequencing here drew on PBMCs, either bulk or a sorted T-cell subset (CD4+, CD8+, memory, or dextramer-sorted; not recorded which), taken on the day of the yellow fever booster vaccination. The sequence derives from a man between 18 and 29 years old who received the YFV17D yellow fever vaccine. The CDR3 DNA follows: TGTGCCAGCAGTAAGCTCGGCGGGGGTTACAATGAGCAGTTCTTC. Translated: CASSKLGGGYNEQFF.